This T cell receptor beta chain was sequenced in a study of blood T cell repertoires in COVID-19. In the study overall: Material from acute and convalescent COVID-19 was sourced from the United States, Italy and Spain. Sources were T cells, B-cell-depleted T cells, or PBMCs; the material itself was cDNA or gDNA.

As processed by the authors: Reference gene primers were amplified, and this amplification served to estimate nucleated cell counts. TCRdb's copy holds only in-frame clones and misses some; the assay was immunoSEQ multiplex PCR. V, J and clone size reflect that table, while D and trimming were determined from the DNA. The sample contains about 220,000 clones, more than 65% of which appear only once. Trimming removed 0 bases from V and 4 bases from J, with 11 bases in between. There are 15 residues in the CDR3. CDR1 and CDR2 from the germline V gene are LNHNV and YYDKDF (reference sequence). Specimen: peripheral blood. This TCR derives from a woman older than 75 with acute or convalescent COVID-19. This rearrangement joins TRBV15 to TRBJ2-3, with a tentative D call TRBD2 (7 bases). The chain's CDR3 is CATSRDRGAADTQYF. Written as DNA, the CDR3 is TGTGCCACCAGCAGAGATCGGGGGGCCGCAGATACGCAGTATTTT.